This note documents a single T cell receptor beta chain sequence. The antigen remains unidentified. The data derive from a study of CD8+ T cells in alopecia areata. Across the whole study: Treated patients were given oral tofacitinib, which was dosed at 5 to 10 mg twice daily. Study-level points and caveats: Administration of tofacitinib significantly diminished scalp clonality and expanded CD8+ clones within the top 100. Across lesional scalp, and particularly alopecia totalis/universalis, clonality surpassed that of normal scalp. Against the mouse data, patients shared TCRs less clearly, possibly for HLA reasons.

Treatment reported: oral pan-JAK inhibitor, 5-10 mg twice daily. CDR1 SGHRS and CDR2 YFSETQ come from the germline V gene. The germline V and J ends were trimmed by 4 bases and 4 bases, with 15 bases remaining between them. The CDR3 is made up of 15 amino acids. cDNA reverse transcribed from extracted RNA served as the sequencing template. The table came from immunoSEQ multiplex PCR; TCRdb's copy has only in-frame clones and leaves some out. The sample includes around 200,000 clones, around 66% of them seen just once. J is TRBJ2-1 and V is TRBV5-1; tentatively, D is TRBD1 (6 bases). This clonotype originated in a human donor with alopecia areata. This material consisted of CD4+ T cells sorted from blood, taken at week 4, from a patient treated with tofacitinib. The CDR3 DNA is TGCGCCAGCAGCGATCCCGGGACACCTTACAATGAGCAGTTCTTC. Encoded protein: CASSDPGTPYNEQFF.